The 29 T cell receptor beta chains given below trace back to one sample, sequenced in a study of blood T cell repertoires in COVID-19. Repertoires were generated with immunoSEQ multiplex PCR, while TCRdb's copy carries only in-frame clones and drops some. The sample contains 130,000 to 150,000 clones, about 85% of which appear only once. Sequenced sample: peripheral blood. All receptors derive from a human donor with acute or convalescent COVID-19. The donor label of this sample is uncertain.

V usage is TRBV11-2 and J usage is TRBJ2-1, with TRBD2 as a possible D gene (6 bases). V lost 3 bases and J lost 0, with 18 bases in between. Germline loops: CDR1 SGHAT, CDR2 FQNNGV. CDR3 length: 18 residues. DNA for the CDR3: TGTGCCAGCAGCTTGGACACTCTAGCGACCTCCTCCTACAATGAGCAGTTCTTC. Translation: CASSLDTLATSSYNEQFF.

This clone came up once. The V call is TRBV5-8, the J call TRBJ1-1; TRBD1 is a possible D gene (5 bases). V lost 2 bases, J lost 3 bases, and 14 bases lay in between. Germline CDR1 is SGHTS and CDR2 is YDEGEE. The CDR3 spans 15 residues. CDR3 sequence reads: CASSLGQGWDTEAFF. The CDR3 DNA is TGTGCCAGCAGCTTAGGGCAGGGTTGGGACACTGAAGCTTTCTTT. Filled out from reference TRBV5-8 and TRBJ1-1, the complete variable domain reads EAGVTQSPTHLIKTRGQQATLRCSPISGHTSVYWYQQALGLGLQFLLWYDEGEERNRGNFPPRFSGRQFPNYSSELNVNALELEDSALYLCASSLGQGWDTEAFFGQGTRLTVV.

This sequence joins TRBV5-4 and TRBJ2-3; 7 bases are a match to TRBD2. This CDR3 has 14 residues. Germline V lookup: CDR1 SGHNT, CDR2 YYREEE (reference sequence). V shed 2 bases and J 4 bases; nucleotides not matched to a gene: 4. CDR3 sequence reads: CASSFAGRADTQYF. In DNA, the CDR3 is TGTGCCAGCAGCTTCGCAGGGAGGGCAGATACGCAGTATTTT.

The J gene is TRBJ2-2, the V gene TRBV5-8; 7 bases are a match to TRBD1. The V gene's germline CDR1 is SGHTS and CDR2 YDEGEE. Trimming at V came to 1 base and at J to 0 bases, leaving 0 bases not matched to a gene. The CDR3 runs to 15 residues. The CDR3 loop is CASSLQGANTGELFF. Here the CDR3 DNA reads TGTGCCAGCAGCTTGCAGGGGGCGAACACCGGGGAGCTGTTTTTT.

The rearrangement joins TRBV2 to TRBJ1-1; D gene ambiguous. V lost 2 bases and J lost 4, with 20 bases in between. The germline CDR1 and CDR2 sequences are SNHLY and FYNNEI. The CDR3 runs 17 residues. The chain's CDR3 is CASSEYPPSIAGTEAFF. The DNA for the CDR3 is TGTGCCAGCAGTGAATACCCCCCGTCCATCGCGGGCACTGAAGCTTTCTTT.

The genes are TRBV4-2 and TRBJ2-1, with TRBD2 matching 13 bases. J lost 13 bases, V lost 1 base, and 4 bases had no gene match. The CDR3 extends over 14 amino acids. The germline gives CDR1 LGHNA, CDR2 YNFKEQ. The DNA of the CDR3 is TGTGCCAGCAGCCAAGGGACTAGCGGGGGCCCCCAGTTCTTC. This sequence encodes CASSQGTSGGPQFF.

V usage is TRBV5-1 and J usage is TRBJ1-5; D ambiguous. There are 14 residues in the CDR3. The V end was cut by 4 bases, the J end by 4 bases, with 12 bases between. CDR1 is SGHRS and CDR2 is YFSETQ in the germline V gene. The CDR3 spells CASSPVSMNQPQHF. The CDR3, as DNA: TGCGCCAGCAGCCCAGTATCGATGAATCAGCCCCAGCATTTT. Complete variable domain (other parts from reference TRBV5-1 and TRBJ1-5): KAGVTQTPRYLIKTRGQQVTLSCSPISGHRSVSWYQQTPGQGLQFLFEYFSETQRNKGNFPGRFSGRQFSNSRSEMNVSTLELGDSALYLCASSPVSMNQPQHFGDGTRLSIL.

The J gene is TRBJ1-4, the V gene TRBV27, with a weak D call TRBD1 (6 bases). In germline, CDR1 is MNHEY, CDR2 SMNVEV (reference sequence). This CDR3 has 14 residues. Trimming pared 3 bases from V and 8 bases from J, leaving 13 bases between. In nucleotides, the CDR3 is TGTGCCAGCAGTTTCCGTCAGGGGCGGGAAAAACTGTTTTTT. It translates to CASSFRQGREKLFF.

V is TRBV5-6 and J is TRBJ2-7, with a tentative D call TRBD1 (6 bases). From germline, CDR1 is SGHDT and CDR2 YYEEEE. V lost 3 bases and J 4 bases, leaving 14 bases between the germline ends. CDR3 length equals 14 residues. The CDR3 region has the DNA TGTGCCAGCAGCTCGACAGGTGCCCAGTACGAGCAGTACGTC. Translation gives CASSSTGAQYEQYV.

V and J are TRBV19 and TRBJ2-1; D call uncertain. Germline values: CDR1 LNHDA, CDR2 SQIVND (reference sequence). V was pared by 5 bases and J by 5 bases, with 19 bases between. The CDR3 runs 16 residues. CDR3 region: CASSAPSAGLDNEQFF. The CDR3 DNA is TGTGCCAGTAGTGCGCCATCCGCCGGCCTAGACAATGAGCAGTTCTTC.

V gene TRBV14 combines with J gene TRBJ1-1; 9 bases align to TRBD1. Per the germline V gene, CDR1 is SGHDN and CDR2 is FVKESK. Trimming took 4 bases from V and 1 from J; bases not matched to a gene: 4. This CDR3 is 15 amino acids long. CDR3 in amino acids: CASSPTTGGNTEAFF. The DNA for the CDR3 is TGTGCCAGCAGCCCGACGACAGGGGGGAACACTGAAGCTTTCTTT.

The chain joins TRBV5-6 to TRBJ1-2; D not certain. The V and J ends lost 0 bases and 2 bases respectively, with 11 bases between them. CDR1 is SGHDT and CDR2 is YYEEEE in the germline V gene. The CDR3 runs 15 residues. The CDR3 loop is CASSLAGGVNYGYTF. CDR3 DNA: TGTGCCAGCAGCTTGGCCGGCGGGGTAAACTATGGCTACACCTTC.

The CDR3 protein is CSVVMDRDNTEAFF. CDR3 nucleotides: TGCAGCGTTGTAATGGACAGGGACAACACTGAAGCTTTCTTT. The V and J genes are TRBV29-1 and TRBJ1-1, with 8 bases aligning to TRBD1. Germline V CDR1 and CDR2: SQVTM, ANQGSEA. The V and J ends lost 4 bases and 2 bases, in that order; junction bases with no gene match: 6. The CDR3 loop spans 14 amino acids.

The chain uses TRBV25-1 and TRBJ2-1; 8 bases are a match to TRBD1. J was trimmed by 5 bases and V by 6 bases; bases with no gene match: 9. Germline CDR1 and CDR2: MGHDK and SYGVNS. This CDR3 has 15 residues. In DNA form, the CDR3 reads TGTGCCAGCAGCGTTACAGGGGGTACCCACAATGAGCAGTTCTTC. Its translation is CASSVTGGTHNEQFF.

The chain has TRBV12-3 or TRBV12-4 and TRBJ1-1, with no clear D. V lost 8 bases, J lost 1 base, and 11 bases lay in between. The CDR3 consists of 13 residues. CDR3 protein: CASQRPGNTEAFF. For the CDR3, the DNA is TGTGCCAGCCAGCGCCCGGGGAACACTGAAGCTTTCTTT.

The chain joins TRBV2 to TRBJ2-1, with 7 nucleotides matching TRBD2. V shed 4 bases, J shed 9 bases, and the junction held 15 bases outside the gene matches. Germline V gene data show CDR1 as SNHLY and CDR2 as FYNNEI. This CDR3 is built from 16 residues. CDR3 sequence reads: CASSGTGLPMPSEQFF. CDR3 coding DNA: TGTGCCAGCAGTGGAACGGGACTACCGATGCCGAGTGAGCAGTTCTTC.

The chain couples TRBV14 to TRBJ1-4; 8 bases are a match to TRBD1. With V trimmed by 4 bases and J by 7 bases, 5 bases remained unmatched. Germline lookup yields CDR1 SGHDN and CDR2 FVKESK. There are 14 residues in the CDR3. The CDR3 loop reads CASSLQGASEKLFF. CDR3 coding DNA: TGTGCCAGCAGCCTTCAGGGGGCCAGTGAAAAACTGTTTTTT.

The chain is built from TRBV7-2 and TRBJ1-1; perhaps TRBD1 as D (6 bases). Germline-derived CDR1 and CDR2 are SGHTA and FQGNSA. This CDR3 contains 17 residues. V shed 2 bases and J shed 1 base, with 17 bases lying between them. For the CDR3, the DNA is TGTGCCAGCAGCTTAAGGCCGAGGGGACAATGGAACACTGAAGCTTTCTTT. Translated, it gives CASSLRPRGQWNTEAFF.

V is TRBV7-8 and J is TRBJ2-3, with D unresolved. The V gene's germline CDR1 is SGHVS and CDR2 FQNEAQ. The CDR3 is 16 amino acids. V dropped 1 base and J dropped 1 base, with 12 bases sitting between them. In DNA, the CDR3 is TGTGCCAGCAGCTTAGTAGTTCGGTTAGGCACAGATACGCAGTATTTT. Protein product: CASSLVVRLGTDTQYF.

The J gene is TRBJ1-1, the V gene TRBV6-5, with 9 bases lining up with TRBD1. This CDR3 comprises 13 residues. Germline V gives CDR1 MNHEY, CDR2 SVGAGI. With V trimmed by 2 bases and J by 8 bases, 3 bases remained unmatched. CDR3 DNA sequence: TGTGCCAGCAGTTACATAGGACAGGGGGAAGCTTTCTTT. Translated: CASSYIGQGEAFF.

The chain has TRBV28 and TRBJ2-5; weak D call: TRBD1 (5 bases). Germline V lookup: CDR1 MDHEN, CDR2 SYDVKM. This CDR3 region has 15 residues. The V end lost 2 bases, the J end lost 3 bases, and 13 bases lay between the germline ends. The CDR3 loop reads CASSLPQQAKETQYF. CDR3 nucleotides: TGTGCCAGCAGTTTACCACAACAGGCTAAAGAGACCCAGTACTTC.

The chain combines TRBV13 with TRBJ2-7, with a weak D call TRBD1 (6 bases). CDR1 and CDR2 (germline): PRHDT, FYEKMQ (reference sequence). The V gene lost 8 bases and the J gene lost 1 base, with 15 bases spanning the gap. The CDR3 loop spans 14 amino acids. CDR3: CASRNTGTSYEQYV. The CDR3 DNA is TGTGCCAGCCGTAATACCGGGACATCCTACGAGCAGTACGTC.

This chain joins TRBV10-3 and TRBJ2-1; 11 positions agree with TRBD2. CDR3 length equals 13 residues. J gave up 10 bases and V 11 bases, and 10 bases lay outside the gene matches. Germline lookup yields CDR1 ENHRY and CDR2 SYGVKD. The CDR3 sequence is CAQGGLAGGEQFF. In DNA form, the CDR3 reads TGTGCCCAAGGGGGGCTAGCGGGAGGCGAGCAGTTCTTC.

In nucleotides, the CDR3 is TGTGCCAGCAGTCAGATTCAGGGGGACACTGAAGCTTTCTTT. Its translation: CASSQIQGDTEAFF. The rearrangement links TRBV3-1 (or the pseudogene TRBV3-2) to TRBJ1-1, with 7 positions matching TRBD1. The CDR3 sequence is 14 residues long. The germline CDR1 and CDR2 sequences are LGHDT and YNNKEL (reference sequence). The J segment lost 3 bases and the V segment lost 6 bases, leaving 7 bases of the junction unmatched.

The rearrangement links TRBV7-2 to TRBJ2-7; D remains ambiguous. The CDR3 spans 14 residues. Trimming removed 5 bases from V and 0 bases from J, with 11 bases in between. Looked up from germline, CDR1 is SGHTA and CDR2 is FQGNSA. The CDR3 bases are TGTGCCAGCAGCACAACATTTGTCTCCTACGAGCAGTACTTC. This encodes CASSTTFVSYEQYF.

This chain connects TRBV9 to TRBJ1-2, with D possibly being TRBD1 (5 bases). The CDR3 is 14 amino acids. Looked up from germline, CDR1 is SGDLS and CDR2 is YYNGEE. With 3 bases removed from V and 3 bases from J, the gap between germline ends came to 12 bases. CDR3 protein: CASSADTLDYGYTF. Written as DNA, the CDR3 is TGTGCCAGCAGCGCGGACACGCTCGACTATGGCTACACCTTC.

This sequence joins TRBV19 and TRBJ2-2; tentatively, D is TRBD1 (6 bases). Germline V gives CDR1 LNHDA, CDR2 SQIVND (reference sequence). Trimming pared 6 bases from V and 6 bases from J, leaving 11 bases between. CDR3 length: 13 amino acids. The CDR3 nucleotides read TGTGCCAGTAGAGTTACAGGGCCCGGGGAGCTGTTTTTT. This gives the protein CASRVTGPGELFF.

CDR3 bases: TGTGCCAGCACCCCCTCCGGCGGCGCGCCGGGTACTGGAAACACCATATATTTT. This sequence encodes CASTPSGGAPGTGNTIYF. The chain links TRBV9 to TRBJ1-3, with D uncertain. Trimming cost V 6 bases and J 2 bases, with 24 bases left between them. Germline loops: CDR1 SGDLS, CDR2 YYNGEE. The length of the CDR3 is 18 residues.

J is TRBJ2-1 and V is TRBV9; TRBD2 agrees at 13 bases. The ends lost 0 bases at V and 5 bases at J; junction bases unmatched: 8. The CDR3 extends over 18 amino acids. CDR1 is SGDLS, CDR2 YYNGEE, per germline. DNA of the CDR3: TGTGCCAGCAGCGTAGTGTCTTGGGGGACTAGCGGGAACAATGAGCAGTTCTTC. This gives the protein CASSVVSWGTSGNNEQFF.